The 32 T cell receptor beta chains below come from one sample, sequenced in a study of T cell therapy after organ transplantation. These receptors lack a known antigen. Measured with immunoSEQ multiplex PCR; TCRdb has only the in-frame clones, and not every one. This table holds about 48,000 clones, over 90% found once. Sequencing used CD8+ T cells from blood, obtained before autologous CMV-specific T cell therapy. These TCRs come from a human patient who had received a solid organ transplant and had CMV disease.

The chain recombines TRBV7-6 with TRBJ2-7, with D possibly matching TRBD1 (6 bases). The germline gives CDR1 SGHVS, CDR2 FNYEAQ. The CDR3 loop spans 13 amino acids. Between the trimmed V and J ends, which lost 1 base and 5 bases, there was a span of 9 bases. The CDR3, as DNA: TGTGCCAGCAGCTTAGGACAGGTCGACGAGCAGTACTTC. Protein: CASSLGQVDEQYF. Full variable domain (rest looked up from reference TRBV7-6 and TRBJ2-7): GAGVSQSPRYKVTKRGQDVALRCDPISGHVSLYWYRQALGQGPEFLTYFNYEAQQDKSGLPNDRFSAERPEGSISTLTIQRTEQRDSAMYRCASSLGQVDEQYFGPGTRLTVT.

The chain has TRBV27 and TRBJ2-7; tentatively, D is TRBD2 (6 bases). The V end was cut by 8 bases, the J end by 4 bases, with 18 bases between. The CDR3 has 14 residues. The V gene's germline CDR1 is MNHEY and CDR2 SMNVEV (reference sequence). The CDR3 nucleotides are TGTGCCAGCTCTAACCGGGACTGGGGGTACGAGCAGTACTTC. Its protein product is CASSNRDWGYEQYF.

This chain joins TRBV27 and TRBJ2-1, with 11 bases matching TRBD2. With V trimmed by 6 bases and J by 3 bases, 7 bases remained unmatched. Germline CDR1 is MNHEY and CDR2 is SMNVEV (reference sequence). The CDR3 has 16 amino acids. The DNA of the CDR3 is TGTGCCAGCAGACGGTCTAGCGGGGGGCTCTACAATGAGCAGTTCTTC. This gives the protein CASRRSSGGLYNEQFF.

The chain recombines TRBV2 with TRBJ2-7, with a possible D match to TRBD1 (6 bases). Looked up from germline, CDR1 is SNHLY and CDR2 is FYNNEI. V was pared by 7 bases and J by 5 bases, with 18 bases between. This CDR3 comprises 14 residues. This CDR3 reads CASNLGQGIHEQYF. Written as DNA, the CDR3 is TGTGCCAGCAACCTTGGGCAGGGGATTCACGAGCAGTACTTC. Looking up the rest from reference TRBV2 and TRBJ2-7 gives the full variable domain: EPEVTQTPSHQVTQMGQEVILRCVPISNHLYFYWYRQILGQKVEFLVSFYNNEISEKSEIFDDQFSVERPDGSNFTLKIRSTKLEDSAMYFCASNLGQGIHEQYFGPGTRLTVT.

The chain recombines TRBV4-3 with TRBJ2-2; 8 bases line up with TRBD2. Germline assignment: CDR1 LGHNA and CDR2 YSLEER. The CDR3 length is 15 residues. J was trimmed by 3 bases and V by 4 bases; bases with no gene match: 4. The DNA of the CDR3 is TGCGCCAGCAGCCCGAGCGGGGGTGACACCGGGGAGCTGTTTTTT. Protein product: CASSPSGGDTGELFF.

This clone was detected once. V and J are TRBV15 and TRBJ2-3; 10 bases map to TRBD2. This CDR3 comprises 16 residues. V gave up 0 bases and J gave up 5 bases; unmatched junction bases: 5. In germline, CDR1 is LNHNV, CDR2 YYDKDF (reference sequence). The CDR3 DNA reads as TGTGCCACCAGCAGAGATCGACTAGCGGGCTTAGATACGCAGTATTTT. It yields the protein CATSRDRLAGLDTQYF.

The chain recombines TRBV27 with TRBJ2-7, with D possibly TRBD1 on 6 matching bases. V dropped 3 bases and J dropped 0 bases, with 9 bases sitting between them. The CDR3 has 14 residues. In germline, CDR1 is MNHEY, CDR2 SMNVEV (reference sequence). CDR3 sequence reads: CASSFRDISYEQYF. CDR3 nucleotide sequence: TGTGCCAGCAGTTTTAGGGACATCTCCTACGAGCAGTACTTC.

This chain links TRBV5-6 with TRBJ1-2; D unclear. Germline values: CDR1 SGHDT, CDR2 YYEEEE. The CDR3 has 15 amino acids. V was pared by 0 bases and J by 8 bases, with 17 bases between. CDR3 sequence reads: CASSLDSRTMRGYTF. Written as DNA, the CDR3 is TGTGCCAGCAGCTTGGACAGCAGAACTATGCGGGGCTACACCTTC.

This rearrangement joins TRBV15 to TRBJ2-2, with 8 bases identical to TRBD1. Germline-derived CDR1 and CDR2 are LNHNV and YYDKDF (reference sequence). The trim removed 5 bases at V and 7 bases at J, leaving 6 bases unmatched. The CDR3 covers 14 residues. The CDR3 nucleotides are TGTGCCACCAGCGCAGGGGGCGCGGGCGGGGAGCTGTTTTTT. Protein sequence: CATSAGGAGGELFF.

This chain joins TRBV6-5 and TRBJ2-7, with 10 bases matching TRBD2. V trimming: 0 bases; J trimming: 3 bases; junction bases outside the gene matches: 2. The CDR3 contains 15 residues. CDR1 is MNHEY, CDR2 SVGAGI, per germline. CDR3 residues: CASSYSASGGYEQYF. CDR3 DNA sequence: TGTGCCAGCAGTTACTCCGCTAGCGGGGGCTACGAGCAGTACTTC.

This sequence joins TRBV11-2 and TRBJ1-2; D not certain. There are 13 residues in the CDR3. Germline lookup yields CDR1 SGHAT and CDR2 FQNNGV. V lost 8 bases, J lost 4 bases, and 14 bases lay in between. The CDR3 loop reads CASSREGSYGYTF. The DNA of the CDR3 is TGTGCCAGCTCTCGCGAGGGATCCTATGGCTACACCTTC.

The rearrangement uses TRBV4-3 and TRBJ2-7; 8 positions match TRBD1. The CDR3 runs 14 residues. From germline, CDR1 is LGHNA and CDR2 YSLEER. The J segment lost 4 bases and the V segment lost 0 bases, leaving 2 bases of the junction unmatched. The CDR3 region is CASSQEQGVYEQYF. Here the CDR3 DNA reads TGCGCCAGCAGCCAAGAACAGGGGGTGTACGAGCAGTACTTC.

The chain employs TRBV9 and TRBJ1-4; no clear D. V lost 0 bases, J lost 6 bases, and 15 bases lay in between. In germline, CDR1 is SGDLS, CDR2 YYNGEE. This CDR3 has 16 residues. CDR3 coding DNA: TGTGCCAGCAGCGTAGCATTGGAGGGCGAGGATGAAAAACTGTTTTTT. This codes for CASSVALEGEDEKLFF.

In DNA form, the CDR3 reads TGTGCCAGCAGTCCTGGACAGCCAGAAGCTTTCTTT. Its translation is CASSPGQPEAFF. The chain joins TRBV25-1 to TRBJ1-1, with D possibly TRBD1 on 6 matching bases. Germline CDR1 is MGHDK and CDR2 is SYGVNS. The CDR3 runs to 12 residues. V was trimmed by 5 bases and J by 8 bases, leaving 12 bases between them.

The V and J genes are TRBV6-1 and TRBJ1-6; D may be TRBD1 (5 bases). This CDR3 comprises 13 residues. Germline assignment: CDR1 MNHNS and CDR2 SASEGT. V was shortened by 11 bases and J by 3 bases, with 11 bases between the two germline ends. This CDR3 reads CAGQGSYNSPLHF. In nucleotides, the CDR3 is TGTGCCGGTCAGGGAAGCTATAATTCACCCCTCCACTTT.

The chain has TRBV6-8 and TRBJ1-1; D is undetermined. Between the trimmed V and J ends, which lost 7 bases and 0 bases, there was a span of 12 bases. The CDR3 loop spans 14 amino acids. Germline V gene data show CDR1 as MNHGY and CDR2 as SAAAGT. The CDR3 sequence is CASTGGAMNTEAFF. The CDR3 nucleotides read TGTGCCAGCACAGGCGGCGCAATGAACACTGAAGCTTTCTTT.

The V gene is TRBV7-8, the J gene TRBJ2-7; perhaps TRBD2 as D (7 bases). The V end was cut by 4 bases, the J end by 3 bases, with 19 bases between. Germline V gene data show CDR1 as SGHVS and CDR2 as FQNEAQ. CDR3 length: 16 amino acids. CDR3: CASSSEVEGDYYEQYF. The CDR3 DNA is TGTGCCAGCAGCTCAGAGGTAGAGGGGGACTACTACGAGCAGTACTTC.

This clone was observed a single time. The V call is TRBV23-1, the J call TRBJ2-7, with 7 bases identical to TRBD2. TRBV23-1 counts as an open reading frame of uncertain function. This CDR3 is 16 amino acids long. J was trimmed by 2 bases and V by 1 base; bases with no gene match: 8. The DNA of the CDR3 is TGCGCCAGCAGTCAATTGGGCGGGAGAACTCCCTACGAGCAGTACTTC. Its protein product is CASSQLGGRTPYEQYF.

The V call is TRBV27, the J call TRBJ2-7; D might be TRBD1 (5 bases). Germline CDR1 and CDR2: MNHEY and SMNVEV (reference sequence). The V end lost 4 bases, the J end lost 3 bases, and 10 bases lay between the germline ends. CDR3 length: 13 residues. CDR3 coding DNA: TGTGCCAGCAGTTGGGGCAGGAACTACGAGCAGTACTTC. This gives the protein CASSWGRNYEQYF.

On this clone: The same CDR3 is also encoded by other DNA sequences in this sample. The chain recombines TRBV27 with TRBJ1-1, with D tentatively TRBD1 (5 bases). There are 13 residues in the CDR3. Trimming pared 3 bases from V and 5 bases from J, leaving 10 bases between. Germline V lookup: CDR1 MNHEY, CDR2 SMNVEV (reference sequence). The CDR3 here is CASSFQGGTEAFF. CDR3 DNA: TGTGCCAGCAGTTTCCAGGGTGGGACTGAAGCTTTCTTT.

This clone was counted a single time. The chain couples TRBV27 to TRBJ2-3; unclear D gene. This CDR3 has 11 residues. The V end was cut by 9 bases, the J end by 6 bases, with 10 bases between. CDR1 MNHEY and CDR2 SMNVEV come from the germline V gene (reference sequence). DNA of the CDR3: TGTGCCAGTTCGATGCGGGATACGCAGTATTTT. It specifies CASSMRDTQYF.

The chain employs TRBV5-1 and TRBJ2-3; 8 bases map to TRBD2. Germline V gene lookup returns CDR1 SGHRS and CDR2 YFSETQ. Unmatched junction bases numbered 8, after V lost 5 bases and J lost 6 bases. The CDR3 contains 14 residues. CDR3 region: CASRERGRADTQYF. DNA for the CDR3: TGCGCCAGCAGGGAGCGGGGGAGGGCGGATACGCAGTATTTT.

The chain couples TRBV30 to TRBJ1-1; D gene unclear. Germline V gene data show CDR1 as GTSNPN and CDR2 as SVGIG (reference sequence). Trimming took off 0 bases at V and 8 bases at J, with 10 bases between the two ends. This CDR3 is built from 12 residues. The CDR3 nucleotides read TGTGCCTGGAGTGTACAGAGCCCAGAAGCTTTCTTT. Residues: CAWSVQSPEAFF.

This chain links TRBV6-6 with TRBJ2-7; no definite D call. This CDR3 spans 12 amino acids. V gave up 6 bases and J gave up 6 bases, with 12 bases separating them. The germline gives CDR1 MNHNY, CDR2 SVGAGI (reference sequence). The CDR3 spells CASSLGWGEQYF. CDR3 DNA sequence: TGTGCCAGCAGCCTGGGTTGGGGCGAGCAGTACTTC.

The J gene is TRBJ2-7, the V gene TRBV4-3, with D perhaps matching TRBD1 or TRBD2 (5 bases each). CDR1 LGHNA and CDR2 YSLEER come from the germline V gene. V gave up 1 base and J gave up 3 bases, with 10 bases separating them. The CDR3 consists of 14 residues. CDR3: CASSQAQEVYEQYF. CDR3 nucleotides: TGCGCCAGCAGCCAAGCACAGGAGGTCTACGAGCAGTACTTC.

The chain joins TRBV4-1 to TRBJ2-5; tentatively, D is TRBD2 (6 bases). Deletions cut 1 base from V and 4 bases from J, with 13 bases between. This CDR3 comprises 15 residues. CDR1 and CDR2 from the germline V gene are MGHRA and YSYEKL. CDR3 loop: CASSQVGGAGETQYF. CDR3 coding DNA: TGCGCCAGCAGCCAAGTTGGCGGGGCGGGAGAGACCCAGTACTTC.

This clone was observed a few times. The chain carries TRBV6-5 and TRBJ1-1; D is perhaps TRBD1 (5 bases). Between the trimmed V and J ends, which lost 0 bases and 3 bases, there was a span of 11 bases. Germline loops: CDR1 MNHEY, CDR2 SVGAGI. The CDR3 contains 15 residues. DNA of the CDR3: TGTGCCAGCAGTTACTCGAGGGGCGCTGACACTGAAGCTTTCTTT. Its protein product is CASSYSRGADTEAFF.

This clone was found a few times. The chain couples TRBV4-1 to TRBJ1-1, with TRBD1 matching 7 bases. There are 15 residues in the CDR3. Trimming removed 4 bases from V and 5 bases from J; junction bases left unmatched: 10. Germline V gives CDR1 MGHRA, CDR2 YSYEKL. The CDR3 nucleotides are TGCGCCAGCAGCCCACTAGTTCAGGGGGAAACTGAAGCTTTCTTT. Translation gives CASSPLVQGETEAFF.

This sequence joins TRBV19 and TRBJ2-7, with 12 bases identical to TRBD2. Germline CDR1 reads LNHDA; CDR2 reads SQIVND (reference sequence). The V gene end was trimmed by 1 base and the J gene end by 6 bases; junction bases not matched to a gene: 4. This CDR3 is 15 amino acids long. The DNA for the CDR3 is TGTGCCAGTAGTATAGGACTAGCGGGAGTTTCCGAGCAGTACTTC. Encoded protein: CASSIGLAGVSEQYF. The full variable domain, in which reference TRBV19 and TRBJ2-7 provide the parts outside the CDR3, is DGGITQSPKYLFRKEGQNVTLSCEQNLNHDAMYWYRQDPGQGLRLIYYSQIVNDFQKGDIAEGYSVSREKKESFPLTVTSAQKNPTAFYLCASSIGLAGVSEQYFGPGTRLTVT.

The chain links TRBV4-3 to TRBJ2-6, with no clear D. CDR3 length: 16 residues. The germline gives CDR1 LGHNA, CDR2 YSLEER. Trimming pared 0 bases from V and 0 bases from J, leaving 6 bases between. The CDR3 DNA is TGCGCCAGCAGCCAAGATTTGGGCTCTGGGGCCAACGTCCTGACTTTC. The encoded protein is CASSQDLGSGANVLTF.

The chain couples TRBV7-2 to TRBJ2-5, with no clear D. The germline V gene has CDR1 SGHTA and CDR2 FQGNSA. Trimming took off 1 base at V and 1 base at J, with 13 bases between the two ends. The CDR3 runs to 16 residues. CDR3 DNA: TGTGCCAGCAGCTTAGGGGTGCAGCGTACCCAAGAGACCCAGTACTTC. Its protein is CASSLGVQRTQETQYF.

The table lists this clone with a count of one. V is TRBV29-1 and J is TRBJ1-1; D gene ambiguous. The CDR3 extends over 13 amino acids. Germline V lookup: CDR1 SQVTM, CDR2 ANQGSEA. Trimming removed 7 bases at V and 2 bases at J, with 14 bases between. The CDR3: CSAQDGLNTEAFF. CDR3 in DNA: TGCAGCGCCCAGGACGGTCTAAACACTGAAGCTTTCTTT.